This T cell receptor beta chain was captured in a study of blood T cell repertoires in COVID-19. Whole-study context: The study drew acute and convalescent COVID-19 samples from the United States, Italy and Spain.

Only in-frame clones appear in the TCRdb table, and some are missing; sequencing was by immunoSEQ multiplex PCR. The table has some 70,000 clones, over 70% seen once. With 5 bases clipped from V and 1 base from J, the junction kept 7 bases outside the gene matches. Germline-derived CDR1 and CDR2 are SGHVS and FQNEAQ. The CDR3 is 15 residues long. The receptor was isolated from a man between 45 and 60 years old with active COVID-19. The gene calls are TRBV7-8 and TRBJ2-5; 7 bases are shared with TRBD1. The sequencing input was peripheral blood. This chain's CDR3 is CASSRRGTVQETQYF. Here the CDR3 DNA reads TGTGCCAGCAGCCGAAGGGGGACAGTCCAAGAGACCCAGTACTTC.